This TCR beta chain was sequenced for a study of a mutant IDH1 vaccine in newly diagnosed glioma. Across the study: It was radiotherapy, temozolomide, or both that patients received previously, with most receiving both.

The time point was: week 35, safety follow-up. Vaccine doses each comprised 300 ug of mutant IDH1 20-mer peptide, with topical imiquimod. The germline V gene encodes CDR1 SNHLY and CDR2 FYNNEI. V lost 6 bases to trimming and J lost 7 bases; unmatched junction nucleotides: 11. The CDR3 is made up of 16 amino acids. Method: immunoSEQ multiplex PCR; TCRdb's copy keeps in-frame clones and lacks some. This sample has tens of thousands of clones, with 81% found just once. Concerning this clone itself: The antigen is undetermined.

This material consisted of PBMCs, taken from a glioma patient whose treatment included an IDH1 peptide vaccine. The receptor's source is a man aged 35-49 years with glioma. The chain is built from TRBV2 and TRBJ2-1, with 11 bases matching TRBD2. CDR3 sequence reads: CASSGSRASGRNEQFF. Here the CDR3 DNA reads TGTGCCAGCAGCGGCTCTAGGGCTAGCGGGAGGAATGAGCAGTTCTTC.